Listed below are T cell receptor beta chains from one sample, sequenced in a study of blood T cells in healthy people across ages. TCRdb passed the 5' RACE reads through MiXCR, listing each CDR3 protein once. Of about 1,600,000 distinct CDR3 sequences detected, about 40% appear once; the ten largest clones hold roughly 7.9%. Sequenced: blood. All receptors come from a young woman in good health. The CDR3 runs from the conserved cysteine through the conserved F or W. The order of the fields is D gene, J gene, V gene, clone size, CDR3 protein, CDR3 DNA. D genes are given only for firm matches. Only part of the rows carry a size: once, few, many, or a class if the clone is expanded.

D: TRBD1
J: TRBJ1-5
V: TRBV6-1
size: NA
CDR3: CASSDGTGGDQPQHF
DNA: TGTGCCAGCAGTGATGGGACAGGGGGCGATCAGCCCCAGCATTTT

D: NA
J: TRBJ2-3
V: TRBV28
size: few
CDR3: CASSFWGAGTDTQYF
DNA: TGTGCCAGCAGTTTCTGGGGGGCAGGGACAGATACGCAGTATTTT

D: NA
J: TRBJ2-3
V: TRBV4-1
size: many
CDR3: CASSQDLASSTDTQYF
DNA: TGCGCCAGCAGCCAAGACCTAGCCTCTAGCACAGATACGCAGTATTTT

D: TRBD2
J: TRBJ2-7
V: TRBV5-1
size: many
CDR3: CASSFGLAGPYEQYF
DNA: TGCGCCAGCAGCTTTGGACTAGCGGGGCCCTACGAGCAGTACTTC

D: TRBD2
J: TRBJ2-1
V: TRBV5-1
size: NA
CDR3: CASGMGLVSNEQFF
DNA: TGCGCCAGCGGGATGGGACTAGTATCAAATGAGCAGTTCTTC

D: NA
J: TRBJ1-6
V: TRBV6-1
size: NA
CDR3: CAGAQGNSPLHF
DNA: TGTGCCGGGGCGCAGGGTAATTCACCCCTCCACTTT

D: TRBD2
J: TRBJ2-3
V: TRBV9
size: few
CDR3: CASSVGGGVDPDTQYF
DNA: TGTGCCAGCAGCGTAGGGGGGGGGGTAGATCCAGATACGCAGTATTTT

D: TRBD2
J: TRBJ2-7
V: TRBV5-6
size: once
CDR3: CASSFSGPEVDEQYF
DNA: TGTGCCAGCAGCTTTAGCGGGCCAGAGGTGGATGAGCAGTACTTC

D: NA
J: TRBJ2-3
V: TRBV18
size: NA
CDR3: CASSTQVPNTDTQYF
DNA: TGTGCCAGCTCAACGCAGGTCCCAAACACAGATACGCAGTATTTT

D: NA
J: TRBJ2-3
V: TRBV5-1
size: NA
CDR3: CASNLEGTRTDTQYF
DNA: TGCGCCAGCAACTTGGAAGGGACGAGGACAGATACGCAGTATTTT

D: TRBD2
J: TRBJ2-2
V: TRBV5-1
size: NA
CDR3: CASSYSIAGVSTGELFF
DNA: TGCGCCAGCAGCTACTCTATAGCGGGAGTAAGCACCGGGGAGCTGTTTTTT

D: NA
J: TRBJ1-1
V: TRBV9
size: once
CDR3: CASSVVAGPNTEAFF
DNA: TGTGCCAGCAGCGTAGTGGCAGGACCGAACACTGAAGCTTTCTTT

D: TRBD1
J: TRBJ2-1
V: TRBV15
size: NA
CDR3: CATSEGTGHNEQFF
DNA: TGTGCCACCAGTGAAGGGACAGGGCACAATGAGCAGTTCTTC

D: TRBD2
J: TRBJ2-3
V: TRBV12-3/TRBV12-4
size: NA
CDR3: CASTTQRGGSTDMEYF
DNA: TGTGCCAGCACTACCCAGCGGGGGGGGAGCACAGATATGGAATATTTT

D: TRBD2
J: TRBJ2-1
V: TRBV6-1
size: NA
CDR3: CASSHPGTSGRSSYNEQFF
DNA: TGTGCCAGCAGTCATCCCGGGACTAGCGGACGCAGCTCCTACAATGAGCAGTTCTTC

D: NA
J: TRBJ2-5
V: TRBV5-1
size: once
CDR3: CASILETAVGNEQYF
DNA: TGCGCCAGCATCTTGGAGACGGCTGTCGGCAATGAGCAGTACTTC

D: TRBD1
J: TRBJ1-2
V: TRBV12-3/TRBV12-4
size: many
CDR3: CASSPGQGTYYGYTF
DNA: TGTGCCAGCAGTCCAGGACAGGGTACTTACTATGGCTACACCTTC